Each of the 7 T cell receptor beta chains below was sequenced from the same sample in a study of cytomegalovirus exposure and HLA in healthy donors (TCRdb year 2017). The library came from the immunoSEQ multiplex PCR assay. A mixture of 60 forward primers for TCR Vbeta segments and 13 reverse primers for TCR Jbeta segments was used in the multiplex PCR. TCRdb mirrors the immuneACCESS table, restricted to in-frame sequences. Some clones are absent from its copies; in checked studies, under half trace to an unresolved V gene, and the reason for the others is unknown. This sample gives roughly 130,000 clones in total; under 70% of them show up just once. The ten largest account for approximately 1.5% of the sample. The sample consisted of PBMCs. These receptors were obtained from a man aged 18 to 30 in good health and CMV-seronegative.

The chain employs TRBV30 and TRBJ2-1; 8 nucleotides agree with TRBD2. The CDR3 length is 14 residues. The germline V gene encodes CDR1 GTSNPN and CDR2 SVGIG (reference sequence). Germline trimming cut 4 bases from V and 4 bases from J; bases unmatched to any gene: 6. The CDR3 here is CAWIAGGIYNEQFF. CDR3 bases: TGTGCCTGGATTGCGGGAGGCATATACAATGAGCAGTTCTTC.

The chain carries TRBV13 and TRBJ2-1; TRBD2 is a possible D gene (7 bases). The V end was cut by 6 bases, the J end by 0 bases, with 12 bases between. The CDR3 is 15 amino acids. Germline V lookup: CDR1 PRHDT, CDR2 FYEKMQ (reference sequence). CDR3 sequence: CASSQRGASYNEQFF. For the CDR3, the DNA is TGTGCCAGCAGTCAACGGGGGGCCTCCTACAATGAGCAGTTCTTC.

The chain recombines TRBV5-5 with TRBJ2-7, with a possible D match to TRBD1 (6 bases). The V end was cut by 3 bases, the J end by 4 bases, with 20 bases between. Looked up from germline, CDR1 is SGHKS and CDR2 is YYEKEE (reference sequence). This CDR3 is built from 16 residues. The CDR3 DNA is TGTGCCAGCAGCTCGAACAGGGTAACCCGGTCATACGAGCAGTACTTC. The encoded protein is CASSSNRVTRSYEQYF.

The chain carries TRBV18 and TRBJ1-2, with a weak D call TRBD1 (6 bases). The CDR3 is made up of 14 amino acids. The germline CDR1 and CDR2 sequences are KGHSH and LQKENI. Trimming cost V 3 bases and J 10 bases, with 18 bases left between them. The CDR3 loop reads CASSPVQGIADYTF. For the CDR3, the DNA is TGTGCCAGCTCACCTGTACAGGGAATTGCTGACTACACCTTC.

CDR3 loop: CASSPPRTSGRNEQFF. DNA of the CDR3: TGTGCCAGCAGCCCTCCCCGAACTAGCGGTCGGAATGAGCAGTTCTTC. The chain has TRBV7-2 and TRBJ2-1; 8 nucleotides align to TRBD2. Unmatched junction bases numbered 13, after V lost 5 bases and J lost 7 bases. The CDR3 covers 16 residues. The germline gives CDR1 SGHTA, CDR2 FQGNSA.

This clone was picked up a small number of times. This chain joins TRBV4-1 and TRBJ2-1; D might be TRBD2 (5 bases). Germline V gene data show CDR1 as MGHRA and CDR2 as YSYEKL. The CDR3 loop spans 18 amino acids. The V end was cut by 0 bases, the J end by 3 bases, with 18 bases between. This CDR3 is CASSQDSFASPIYNEQFF. Written as DNA, the CDR3 is TGCGCCAGCAGCCAAGATAGTTTCGCTAGCCCCATCTACAATGAGCAGTTCTTC.

This clone has a handful of counts. The chain is built from TRBV14 and TRBJ2-7, with no clear D. The germline V gene encodes CDR1 SGHDN and CDR2 FVKESK. This CDR3 comprises 12 residues. V lost 1 base and J 3 bases, leaving 4 bases between the germline ends. This chain's CDR3 is CASSQVRYEQYF. The DNA for the CDR3 is TGTGCCAGCAGCCAAGTCCGCTACGAGCAGTACTTC.